The clone carrying this TCR beta chain appeared once. Its antigen is unidentified. This entry is derived from a study of shared clonotypes between healthy human individuals. Study-wide context: Donors, aged 18 to 49, were a couple of women and three men.

Trimming stripped 3 bases from V and 4 bases from J, with 12 bases between. CDR3 size: 14 residues. From germline, CDR1 is MNHNS and CDR2 SASEGT. Each PCR replicate from the sorted subsets contained about 200 ng DNA, which is some 32,000 T cell genomes. Sequencing used immunoSEQ multiplex PCR; TCRdb keeps in-frame clones, though not all of them. The repertoire holds 2 million to 3 million clones, with over 85% as singletons. General study results and limits: Naive CD4 clonotype sharing across four donors was about 5%. Rarefaction gave evidence that sorted-subset sequencing remained incomplete despite large depth.

The clonotype comes from a young man in good health. Some clones in this sample may be carry-over from other donors' samples. Sequencing input: naive CD4+ T cells from PBMCs. The subset: CD45RA+ positively selected. V and J are TRBV6-1 and TRBJ2-5; D is possibly TRBD2 (7 bases). CDR3: CASSDIAGAETQYF. The DNA for the CDR3 is TGTGCCAGCAGTGATATTGCGGGGGCAGAGACCCAGTACTTC.